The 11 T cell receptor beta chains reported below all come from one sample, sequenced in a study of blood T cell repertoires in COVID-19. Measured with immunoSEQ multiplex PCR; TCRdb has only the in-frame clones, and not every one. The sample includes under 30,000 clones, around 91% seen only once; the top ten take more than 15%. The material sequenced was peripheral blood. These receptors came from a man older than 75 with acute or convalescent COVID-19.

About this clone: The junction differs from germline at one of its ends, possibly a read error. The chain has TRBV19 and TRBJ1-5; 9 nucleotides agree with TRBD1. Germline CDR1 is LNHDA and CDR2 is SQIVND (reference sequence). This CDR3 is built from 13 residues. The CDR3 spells CASRGQGNQPQHF. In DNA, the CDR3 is TGTGCCAGTAGGGGACAGGGCAACCAGCCCCAGCATTTT.

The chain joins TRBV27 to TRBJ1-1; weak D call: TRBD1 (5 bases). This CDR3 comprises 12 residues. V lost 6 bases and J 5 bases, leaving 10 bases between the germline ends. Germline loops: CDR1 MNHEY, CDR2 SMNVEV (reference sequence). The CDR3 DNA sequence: TGTGCCAGCAGCGGAGGGGAGACTGAAGCTTTCTTT. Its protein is CASSGGETEAFF.

The CDR3 loop reads CATSRDLSRGHEQYF. In DNA, the CDR3 is TGTGCCACCAGCAGAGATCTAAGCAGGGGCCACGAGCAGTACTTC. The J gene is TRBJ2-7, the V gene TRBV15; a possible D gene is TRBD1 (6 bases). The CDR3 extends over 15 amino acids. Per germline, CDR1 LNHNV and CDR2 YYDKDF (reference sequence). Deletions cut 0 bases from V and 5 bases from J, with 14 bases between.

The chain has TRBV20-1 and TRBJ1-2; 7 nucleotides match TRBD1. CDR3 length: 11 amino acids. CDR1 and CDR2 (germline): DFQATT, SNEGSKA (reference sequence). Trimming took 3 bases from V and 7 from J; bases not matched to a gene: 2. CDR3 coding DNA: TGCAGTGCTAGGCAGGGGGTTGGCTACACCTTC. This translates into CSARQGVGYTF.

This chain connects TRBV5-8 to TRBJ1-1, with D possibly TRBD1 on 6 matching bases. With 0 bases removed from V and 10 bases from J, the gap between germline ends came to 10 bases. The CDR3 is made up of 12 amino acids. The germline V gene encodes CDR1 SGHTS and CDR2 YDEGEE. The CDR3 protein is CASSLAGTSAFF. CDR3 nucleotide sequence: TGTGCCAGCAGCTTGGCCGGGACATCAGCTTTCTTT. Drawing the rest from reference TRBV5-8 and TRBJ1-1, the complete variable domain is EAGVTQSPTHLIKTRGQQATLRCSPISGHTSVYWYQQALGLGLQFLLWYDEGEERNRGNFPPRFSGRQFPNYSSELNVNALELEDSALYLCASSLAGTSAFFGQGTRLTVV.

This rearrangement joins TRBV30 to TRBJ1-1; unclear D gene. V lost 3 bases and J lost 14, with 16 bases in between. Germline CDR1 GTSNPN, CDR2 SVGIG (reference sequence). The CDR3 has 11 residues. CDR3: CAWSIGGQAFF. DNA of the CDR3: TGTGCCTGGAGCATCGGAGGCCAGGCCTTCTTT. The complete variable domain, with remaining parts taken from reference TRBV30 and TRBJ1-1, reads SQTIHQWPATLVQPVGSPLSLECTVEGTSNPNLYWYRQAAGRGLQLLFYSVGIGQISSEVPQNLSASRPQDRQFILSSKKLLLSDSGFYLCAWSIGGQAFFGQGTRLTVV.

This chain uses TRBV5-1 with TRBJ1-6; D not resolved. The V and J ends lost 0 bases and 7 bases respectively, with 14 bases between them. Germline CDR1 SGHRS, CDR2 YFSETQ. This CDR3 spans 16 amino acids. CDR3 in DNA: TGCGCCAGCAGCTTGGGGCCGGGATCACAGAATTCACCCCTCCACTTT. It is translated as CASSLGPGSQNSPLHF. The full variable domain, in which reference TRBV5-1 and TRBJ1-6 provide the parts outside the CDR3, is KAGVTQTPRYLIKTRGQQVTLSCSPISGHRSVSWYQQTPGQGLQFLFEYFSETQRNKGNFPGRFSGRQFSNSRSEMNVSTLELGDSALYLCASSLGPGSQNSPLHFGNGTRLTVT.

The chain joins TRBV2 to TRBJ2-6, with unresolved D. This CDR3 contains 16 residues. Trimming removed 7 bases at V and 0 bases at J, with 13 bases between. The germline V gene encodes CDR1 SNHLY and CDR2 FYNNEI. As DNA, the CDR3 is TGTGCCAGCATTGTTTTTCGAGCCTCTGGGGCCAACGTCCTGACTTTC. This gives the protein CASIVFRASGANVLTF.

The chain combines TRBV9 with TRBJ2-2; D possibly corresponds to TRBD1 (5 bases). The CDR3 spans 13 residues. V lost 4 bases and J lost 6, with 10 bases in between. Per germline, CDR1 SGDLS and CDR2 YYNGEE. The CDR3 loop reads CASSSWGPGELFF. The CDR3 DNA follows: TGTGCCAGCAGCTCCTGGGGCCCCGGGGAGCTGTTTTTT.

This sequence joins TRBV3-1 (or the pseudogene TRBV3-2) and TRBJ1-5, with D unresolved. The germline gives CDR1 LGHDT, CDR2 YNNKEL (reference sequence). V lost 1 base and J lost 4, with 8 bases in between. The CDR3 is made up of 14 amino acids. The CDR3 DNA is TGTGCCAGCAGCCAAGGGGAGCAAAATCAGCCCCAGCATTTT. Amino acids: CASSQGEQNQPQHF.

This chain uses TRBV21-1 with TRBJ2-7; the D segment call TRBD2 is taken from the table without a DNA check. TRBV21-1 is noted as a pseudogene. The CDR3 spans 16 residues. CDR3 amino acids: CASSKARTLPSREQYF. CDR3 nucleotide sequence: TGTGCCAGCAGCAAAGCCAGGACTTTACCTTCCAGGGAGCAGTACTTC.